Below are 13 T cell receptor beta chains sequenced from a single sample in a study of human T cells and chemical hapten exposure. TCRdb used MiXCR to reprocess the RACE reads, holding one entry per CDR3 protein. The sample carries tens of thousands of distinct CDR3 sequences, roughly 11% recorded once. Time point meaning: patch test 2, 6 weeks after DPC sensitization. As for treatment: therapeutic diphenylcyclopropenone sensitization with weekly scalp DPC. Sequencing was performed on whole blood, taken in connection with sensitization to the hapten diphenylcyclopropenone (DPC). All receptors come from a man aged 40-49 years with alopecia areata. Some clones in this sample may be carry-over from other donors' samples.

The V call is TRBV29-1, the J call TRBJ2-3; D call uncertain. The CDR3 contains 11 residues. V lost 3 bases to trimming and J lost 5 bases, with 6 bases between them. Per the germline V gene, CDR1 is SQVTM and CDR2 is ANQGSEA. The CDR3 loop reads CSVDRLDTQYF. CDR3 coding DNA: TGCAGCGTTGATCGGTTAGATACGCAGTATTTT.

The J gene is TRBJ2-5, the V gene TRBV5-1; D remains unclear. The germline gives CDR1 SGHRS, CDR2 YFSETQ. Trimming removed 2 bases at V and 4 bases at J, with 9 bases between. This CDR3 has 13 residues. The CDR3 spells CASSFVVPETQYF. CDR3 bases: TGCGCCAGCAGCTTTGTTGTCCCAGAGACCCAGTACTTC.

Only a few counts were recorded for this clonotype. The chain carries TRBV13 and TRBJ2-7, with 8 nucleotides matching TRBD2. The CDR3 is 15 amino acids. V dropped 1 base and J dropped 5; count of bases not matched to a gene: 7. CDR1 PRHDT and CDR2 FYEKMQ come from the germline V gene (reference sequence). In nucleotides, the CDR3 is TGTGCCAGCAGCTTAGATGGTAGCGGGAACCACGAGCAGTACGTC. This translates into CASSLDGSGNHEQYV.

This clonotype was counted only a few times. The chain joins TRBV7-2 to TRBJ2-5; perhaps TRBD1 as D (5 bases). In germline, CDR1 is SGHTA, CDR2 FQGNSA. This CDR3 is 15 amino acids long. Trimming stripped 2 bases from V and 5 bases from J, with 15 bases between. The CDR3 region has the DNA TGTGCCAGCAGCTTAATCTCCACCAGGGTGGAGACCCAGTACTTC. This translates into CASSLISTRVETQYF.

This rearrangement joins TRBV20-1 to TRBJ2-1, with TRBD2 as a possible D gene (6 bases). Germline V gene data show CDR1 as DFQATT and CDR2 as SNEGSKA (reference sequence). V lost 2 bases and J lost 5, with 16 bases in between. CDR3 length: 15 amino acids. CDR3 protein: CSARPFTGVNNEQFF. The CDR3 DNA sequence: TGCAGTGCTAGACCTTTCACGGGAGTGAACAATGAGCAGTTCTTC.

In its sample, this clonotype was seen a few times. The chain uses TRBV7-9 and TRBJ2-5, with 10 bases matching TRBD2. After removal of 4 bases from V and 8 bases from J, the junction contained 13 bases not matched to a gene. CDR1 and CDR2 from the germline V gene are SEHNR and FQNEAQ (reference sequence). The CDR3 sequence is 16 residues long. CDR3 residues: CASSSYWGLAIRTQYF. DNA of the CDR3: TGTGCCAGCAGCTCCTACTGGGGACTAGCGATCCGCACCCAGTACTTC.

The V call is TRBV11-2, the J call TRBJ2-3, with TRBD2 identical over 9 bases. This CDR3 spans 18 amino acids. CDR1 SGHAT and CDR2 FQNNGV come from the germline V gene. The ends lost 1 base at V and 0 bases at J; junction bases unmatched: 8. The DNA of the CDR3 is TGTGCCAGCAGCTTAGGATTAGGCGGGGGGGGTAGCACAGATACGCAGTATTTT. It specifies CASSLGLGGGGSTDTQYF.

This clonotype has more than one count but fewer than ten. One end of the junction varies from germline; a read error may be responsible. J is TRBJ2-5 and V is TRBV29-1, with 8 bases fitting TRBD2. Germline assignment: CDR1 SQVTM and CDR2 ANQGSEA. This CDR3 region has 17 residues. CDR3 DNA: TGCAGCGTTGAAGGTTCGGCTAGCGGGCCCGACCAGGAGACCCAGTACTTC. It translates to CSVEGSASGPDQETQYF. Full variable domain (rest looked up from reference TRBV29-1 and TRBJ2-5): SAVISQKPSRDICQRGTSLTIQCQVDSQVTMMFWYRQQPGQSLTLIATANQGSEATYESGFVIDKFPISRPNLTFSTLTVSNMSPEDSSIYLCSVEGSASGPDQETQYFGPGTRLLVL.

There are a few counts of this clonotype. The V gene is TRBV19, the J gene TRBJ1-2; TRBD1 might be the D (5 bases). This CDR3 is 16 amino acids long. V lost 6 bases and J lost 2, with 19 bases in between. Germline CDR1 and CDR2: LNHDA and SQIVND (reference sequence). DNA of the CDR3: TGTGCCAGTAGCCTCCTGGGCCAGGGCGGGAACTATGGCTACACCTTC. Amino acids: CASSLLGQGGNYGYTF.

This clonotype turned up a few times. The rearrangement joins TRBV28 to TRBJ2-2, with D unclear. The germline V gene has CDR1 MDHEN and CDR2 SYDVKM. The CDR3 consists of 15 residues. Trimming left V 6 bases short and J 6 bases short, with 17 bases between. The CDR3: CASRVGFAGAGELFF. CDR3 coding DNA: TGTGCCAGCAGGGTGGGATTCGCTGGAGCCGGGGAGCTGTTTTTT.

Many counts were recorded for this clonotype. J is TRBJ2-1 and V is TRBV7-9; 7 bases line up with TRBD2. The CDR3 has 15 amino acids. V lost 8 bases to trimming and J lost 2 bases; unmatched junction nucleotides: 9. The germline V gene encodes CDR1 SEHNR and CDR2 FQNEAQ (reference sequence). CDR3 bases: TGTGCCAGCCATCGCCGGGGGGACCCCTACAATGAGCAGTTCTTC. As protein: CASHRRGDPYNEQFF.

The rearrangement joins TRBV29-1 to TRBJ2-1, with 7 bases lining up with TRBD2. V was pared by 5 bases and J by 5 bases, with 12 bases of the junction left unmatched. The CDR3 sequence is 15 residues long. Germline CDR1 and CDR2: SQVTM and ANQGSEA. The CDR3 region has the DNA TGCAGCGTTTACCCCGCGTCCCTAGCGGACAATGAGCAGTTCTTC. It is translated as CSVYPASLADNEQFF.

This clonotype occurred many times. The V and J genes are TRBV20-1 and TRBJ2-1; 7 bases map to TRBD2. After removal of 0 bases from V and 6 bases from J, the junction contained 11 bases not matched to a gene. The CDR3 length is 16 residues. Germline loops: CDR1 DFQATT, CDR2 SNEGSKA (reference sequence). The CDR3 protein is CSARDRLAGAGNEQFF. The CDR3 DNA follows: TGCAGTGCTAGAGATAGATTAGCGGGTGCCGGCAATGAGCAGTTCTTC.